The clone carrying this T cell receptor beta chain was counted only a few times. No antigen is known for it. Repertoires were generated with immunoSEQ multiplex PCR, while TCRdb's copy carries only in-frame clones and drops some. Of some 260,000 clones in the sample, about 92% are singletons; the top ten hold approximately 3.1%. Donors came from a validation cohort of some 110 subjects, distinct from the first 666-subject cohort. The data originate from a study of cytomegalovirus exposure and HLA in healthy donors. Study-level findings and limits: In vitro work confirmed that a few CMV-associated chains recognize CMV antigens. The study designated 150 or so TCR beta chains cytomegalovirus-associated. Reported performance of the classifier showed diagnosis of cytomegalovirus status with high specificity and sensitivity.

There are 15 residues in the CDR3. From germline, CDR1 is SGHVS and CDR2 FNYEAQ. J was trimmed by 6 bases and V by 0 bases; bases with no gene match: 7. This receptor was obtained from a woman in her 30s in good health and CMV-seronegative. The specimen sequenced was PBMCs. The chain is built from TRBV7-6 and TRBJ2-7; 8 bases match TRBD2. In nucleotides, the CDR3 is TGTGCCAGCAGCTTAGCCCCCGGGACTAGTGGCGAGCAGTACTTC. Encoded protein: CASSLAPGTSGEQYF.